The clone carrying this TCR beta chain was recorded only once. From germline, CDR1 is GTSNPN and CDR2 SVGIG (reference sequence). With 4 bases removed from V and 9 bases from J, the gap between germline ends came to 10 bases. This CDR3 contains 12 residues. This entry comes from a study of immune evolution from preneoplasia to lung adenocarcinoma. TCRdb's copy holds only in-frame clones and misses some; the assay was immunoSEQ multiplex PCR. There are approximately 6,600 clones in the sample; about four fifths occur only once, and around 9.8% lies in the top ten. This sequence joins TRBV30 and TRBJ1-6; TRBD1 is a possible D gene (5 bases). Sample: FFPE adjacent normal lung tissue. The source is a donor at least 70 years old with lung adenocarcinoma. The CDR3 loop reads CAWKQTASPLHF. In DNA, the CDR3 is TGTGCCTGGAAGCAGACAGCTTCACCCCTCCACTTT.